Here is one T cell receptor beta chain with its context. This table comes from immunoSEQ multiplex PCR, and its TCRdb copy is limited to in-frame clones, with some not included. The table lists some 430,000 clones, about 90% of them singletons. This entry is derived from a study of blood T cell repertoires in COVID-19. The CDR3 has 11 residues. Germline values: CDR1 LGHNA, CDR2 YNFKEQ. V lost 0 bases and J lost 10, with 4 bases in between. Participants' own reports of clinical history determined their cohort assignment. The gene calls are TRBV4-2 and TRBJ2-1; D is undetermined. Sample: PBMCs or T cells enriched from blood (not recorded which). This clonotype was sampled from a young man who had recovered from COVID-19. The CDR3 nucleotides read TGTGCCAGCAGCCAAGATCGGGAGCAGTTCTTC. This encodes CASSQDREQFF.